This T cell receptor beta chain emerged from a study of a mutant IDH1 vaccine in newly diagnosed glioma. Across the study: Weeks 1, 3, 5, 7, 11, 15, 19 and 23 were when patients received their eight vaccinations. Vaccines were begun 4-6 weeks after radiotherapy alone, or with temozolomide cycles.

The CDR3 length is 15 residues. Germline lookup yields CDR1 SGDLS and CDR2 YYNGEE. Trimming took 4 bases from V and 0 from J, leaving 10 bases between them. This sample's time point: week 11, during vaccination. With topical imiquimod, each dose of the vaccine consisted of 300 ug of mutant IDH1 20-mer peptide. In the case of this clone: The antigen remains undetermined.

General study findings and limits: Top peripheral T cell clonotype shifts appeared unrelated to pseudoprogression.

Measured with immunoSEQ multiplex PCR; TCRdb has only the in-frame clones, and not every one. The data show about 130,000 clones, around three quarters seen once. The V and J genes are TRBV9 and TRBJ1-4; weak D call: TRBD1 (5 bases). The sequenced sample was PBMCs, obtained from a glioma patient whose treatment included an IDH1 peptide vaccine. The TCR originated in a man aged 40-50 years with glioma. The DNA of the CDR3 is TGTGCCAGCAGCCTCCGGGGGACAACTAATGAAAAACTGTTTTTT. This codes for CASSLRGTTNEKLFF.